Presented here are 10 T cell receptor beta chains from one specimen sequenced in a study of blood T cell repertoires in COVID-19. Repertoires were generated with immunoSEQ multiplex PCR, while TCRdb's copy carries only in-frame clones and drops some. The sample yields fewer than 200,000 clones, roughly 80% seen once. The specimen sequenced was peripheral blood. All receptors derive from a middle-aged woman with COVID-19, enrolled during active disease.

The V gene is TRBV6-5, the J gene TRBJ2-1; TRBD2 agrees at 10 bases. The CDR3 runs to 14 residues. J was trimmed by 8 bases and V by 9 bases; bases with no gene match: 10. The germline V gene encodes CDR1 MNHEY and CDR2 SVGAGI. The chain's CDR3 is CASTLGLAKDEQFF. CDR3 in DNA: TGTGCCAGTACGCTGGGACTAGCGAAAGATGAGCAGTTCTTC.

V is TRBV30 and J is TRBJ2-1, with 10 positions matching TRBD2. Trimming took 0 bases from V and 6 from J; bases not matched to a gene: 2. From germline, CDR1 is GTSNPN and CDR2 SVGIG (reference sequence). The CDR3 runs 14 residues. For the CDR3, the DNA is TGTGCCTGGAGTGTAACTAGCGGGACCAATGAGCAGTTCTTC. It codes for CAWSVTSGTNEQFF.

V gene TRBV4-1 combines with J gene TRBJ1-4, with D hard to call. The CDR3 runs to 15 residues. V was shortened by 4 bases and J by 0 bases, with 9 bases between the two germline ends. Looked up from germline, CDR1 is MGHRA and CDR2 is YSYEKL. The DNA for the CDR3 is TGCGCCAGCAGCCTTCAAAGCGCAACTAATGAAAAACTGTTTTTT. It translates to CASSLQSATNEKLFF.

This sequence joins TRBV5-6 and TRBJ2-5; TRBD2 might be the D (5 bases). In germline, CDR1 is SGHDT, CDR2 YYEEEE. The CDR3 length is 13 residues. V was trimmed by 0 bases and J by 7 bases, leaving 10 bases between them. CDR3 sequence reads: CASSLAASRTQYF. The CDR3 DNA sequence: TGTGCCAGCAGCTTGGCGGCTAGCAGGACCCAGTACTTC.

This clone was observed a single time. CDR3 DNA: TGCGCCAGCAGCCAAGCGGGAATCTATGGCTACACCTTC. This encodes CASSQAGIYGYTF. V usage is TRBV4-1 and J usage is TRBJ1-2; no definite D call. From germline, CDR1 is MGHRA and CDR2 YSYEKL. Deletions cut 1 base from V and 4 bases from J, with 7 bases between. This CDR3 is built from 13 residues.

The chain has TRBV3-1 (or the pseudogene TRBV3-2) and TRBJ2-4; tentative D call: TRBD2 (6 bases). There are 16 residues in the CDR3. Trimming removed 3 bases at V and 3 bases at J, with 15 bases between. Germline V gene sequence: CDR1 LGHDT, CDR2 YNNKEL (reference sequence). The CDR3 coding sequence is TGTGCCAGCAGCCATGGGGCGGGGTTTAACAAAAACATTCAGTACTTC. It codes for CASSHGAGFNKNIQYF.

The chain uses TRBV19 and TRBJ1-1; tentatively, D is TRBD1 (6 bases). V lost 7 bases, J lost 1 base, and 10 bases lay in between. The germline gives CDR1 LNHDA, CDR2 SQIVND (reference sequence). The CDR3 contains 13 residues. CDR3 in amino acids: CASTRDTNTEAFF. The CDR3 nucleotides read TGTGCCAGTACCAGGGACACGAACACTGAAGCTTTCTTT.

The chain combines TRBV6-2 or TRBV6-3 with TRBJ2-7; perhaps TRBD2 as D (5 bases). The CDR3 runs 13 residues. Per germline, CDR1 MNHEY and CDR2 SVGEGT. Trimming stripped 2 bases from V and 3 bases from J, with 8 bases between. In DNA form, the CDR3 reads TGTGCCAGCAGTTACCGTGCGGGCTACGAGCAGTACGTC. Its translation: CASSYRAGYEQYV.

A remark on this clone: At one end the junction does not follow the germline gene, possibly because of a read error. The CDR3 loop reads CASSLSGTVYDEQFF. The CDR3 DNA reads as TGCGCCAGCAGCTTGTCCGGGACAGTCTACGATGAGCAGTTCTTC. The J gene is TRBJ2-1, the V gene TRBV5-1; 7 nucleotides agree with TRBD1. Germline CDR1 SGHRS, CDR2 YFSETQ. There are 15 residues in the CDR3.

This clone was observed a handful of times. The chain links TRBV7-9 to TRBJ1-4, with 9 bases that match TRBD1. V lost 1 base to trimming and J lost 3 bases; unmatched junction nucleotides: 3. The CDR3 runs to 16 residues. The germline V gene has CDR1 SEHNR and CDR2 FQNEAQ (reference sequence). The CDR3 reads CASSLGTGASNEKLFF. CDR3 bases: TGTGCCAGCAGCTTAGGGACAGGGGCTTCTAATGAAAAACTGTTTTTT.